This T cell receptor beta chain appears in the sequencing data of a study of T cell changes during pregnancy in multiple sclerosis (dated by TCRdb to between 2018 and 2021). With regard to the full study: The study examined how the T cell repertoire changed over the course of pregnancy in women with multiple sclerosis.

Libraries were made using the immunoSEQ multiplex PCR assay. Entries here come from immuneACCESS through TCRdb and include only in-frame sequences with V and J called. Some clones fail to appear in such tables; in the studies checked, an unresolved V gene covers under half of the shortfall, and the cause of the remainder is unknown. The sample data list 40,000 to 45,000 clones, and 85% to 90% of these were observed just once. The leading ten clones occupy 0.58% of the sample. V lost 5 bases and J lost 7 bases, and the count of bases not matched to a germline gene is 9. CDR1 and CDR2 are read off the germline V gene (reference sequence) as PRHDT and FYEKMQ. Its CDR3 holds 15 amino acids, cysteine through phenylalanine. Kept here is only the CDR3 DNA, which spans 45 bases and is read in frame from base 1. This clone was detected only once. This receptor's antigen is unknown. Nothing much larger sits one base from this clone, and base qualities are not available.

In this chain, TRBV13 is recombined with TRBJ1-1, with 11 junctional bases fitting TRBD1. This sequence originates from a female donor with multiple sclerosis, enrolled in a pregnancy study. This material consisted of CD4+ T cells from peripheral blood mononuclear cells, taken in the first trimester of pregnancy. The base sequence is TGTGCCAGCAGCCTTGTCGGGACAGGGGGTTATGAAGCTTTCTTT. This codes for CASSLVGTGGYEAFF.